These 26 T cell receptor beta chains were sequenced from one sample in a study of shared clonotypes between healthy human individuals. The table came from immunoSEQ multiplex PCR; TCRdb's copy has only in-frame clones and leaves some out. The sample shows over 2 million clones, less than 95% of them seen only once. Positively selected for CCR7, the CD45RO-negative cells used as naive CD8 cells excluded terminally differentiated effector memory CD45RA+ cells. The sequenced sample consisted of naive CD8+ T cells sorted from blood. Receptors were obtained from a man younger than 35 in good health.

The chain couples TRBV6-4 to TRBJ1-3, with a weak D call TRBD1 (6 bases). V shed 11 bases and J shed 4 bases, with 15 bases lying between them. The CDR3 loop spans 13 amino acids. Germline CDR1 and CDR2: MRHNA and SNTAGT. CDR3 bases: TGTGCCGGAAAACAGGGTCCCGGAAACACCATATATTTT. Translation gives CAGKQGPGNTIYF.

The rearrangement links TRBV6-5 to TRBJ2-7; 7 bases map to TRBD1. This CDR3 is built from 14 residues. The V and J ends lost 5 bases and 1 base, in that order; junction bases with no gene match: 5. Germline V gene sequence: CDR1 MNHEY, CDR2 SVGAGI. The chain's CDR3 is CASSLRQGSYEQYF. CDR3 nucleotide sequence: TGTGCCAGCAGTCTACGACAGGGATCCTACGAGCAGTACTTC.

The V call is TRBV13, the J call TRBJ2-1; 7 bases line up with TRBD1. CDR3 size: 13 residues. After removal of 4 bases from V and 6 bases from J, the junction contained 3 bases not matched to a gene. CDR1 and CDR2 (germline): PRHDT, FYEKMQ (reference sequence). For the CDR3, the DNA is TGTGCCAGCAGCTCCCGGGACAGCAATGAGCAGTTCTTC. Amino acids: CASSSRDSNEQFF.

V is TRBV27 and J is TRBJ2-1, with 8 bases fitting TRBD1. Germline lookup yields CDR1 MNHEY and CDR2 SMNVEV (reference sequence). The CDR3 runs to 15 residues. Trimming removed 2 bases from V and 6 bases from J; junction bases left unmatched: 6. The CDR3 loop reads CASSLRDRRGNEQFF. The CDR3 DNA sequence: TGTGCCAGCAGTTTAAGGGACAGGAGGGGCAATGAGCAGTTCTTC.

In regard to this clone: This same CDR3 is encoded by further DNA sequences in the sample. The chain employs TRBV11-2 and TRBJ2-2; D is unresolved. CDR3 size: 12 residues. Between the trimmed V and J ends, which lost 1 base and 7 bases, there was a span of 4 bases. CDR1 and CDR2 (germline): SGHAT, FQNNGV. CDR3 in DNA: TGTGCCAGCAGCTTAGTAGTCGGGGAGCTGTTTTTT. Translated: CASSLVVGELFF.

CDR3 coding DNA: TGTGCCAGCAGTCAGGGGCCTAGCAATGAGCAGTTCTTC. Its protein product is CASSQGPSNEQFF. The V gene is TRBV27, the J gene TRBJ2-1, with D tentatively TRBD1 (6 bases). With 5 bases removed from V and 6 bases from J, the gap between germline ends came to 11 bases. This CDR3 has 13 residues. Germline V gives CDR1 MNHEY, CDR2 SMNVEV (reference sequence).

Note on this clone: The sample holds other DNA sequences that translate to the same CDR3. V is TRBV27 and J is TRBJ1-2, with a possible D match to TRBD1 (5 bases). V was shortened by 3 bases and J by 4 bases, with 12 bases between the two germline ends. The CDR3 is 14 residues long. Looked up from germline, CDR1 is MNHEY and CDR2 is SMNVEV (reference sequence). For the CDR3, the DNA is TGTGCCAGCAGTTTTATTGGGGGTAGCTATGGCTACACCTTC. Its protein is CASSFIGGSYGYTF.

The J gene is TRBJ2-2, the V gene TRBV7-9; TRBD2 agrees at 11 bases. J was trimmed by 3 bases and V by 1 base; bases with no gene match: 4. CDR1 is SEHNR and CDR2 is FQNEAQ in the germline V gene (reference sequence). This CDR3 is 17 amino acids long. CDR3 sequence reads: CASSLVGLADDTGELFF. For the CDR3, the DNA is TGTGCCAGCAGCTTAGTGGGACTAGCGGACGACACCGGGGAGCTGTTTTTT.

The V gene is TRBV5-1, the J gene TRBJ1-2; no firm D call. The V and J ends lost 0 bases and 5 bases respectively, with 17 bases between them. The CDR3 runs 16 residues. Germline assignment: CDR1 SGHRS and CDR2 YFSETQ. This CDR3 reads CASSLDFLQQRYGYTF. The CDR3 nucleotides are TGCGCCAGCAGCTTGGACTTCCTCCAGCAAAGATATGGCTACACCTTC.

This chain links TRBV7-9 with TRBJ2-2, with TRBD1 identical over 7 bases. V was clipped by 2 bases and J by 5 bases; unmatched bases: 11. Germline CDR1 SEHNR, CDR2 FQNEAQ (reference sequence). This CDR3 is 17 amino acids long. The CDR3 bases are TGTGCCAGCAGCTTAAGGACTGAGGCAGGGGGTACCGGGGAGCTGTTTTTT. Amino acid sequence: CASSLRTEAGGTGELFF.

The V gene is TRBV10-2, the J gene TRBJ2-2; D is possibly TRBD2 (6 bases). Germline V gene sequence: CDR1 WSHSY, CDR2 SAAADI. This CDR3 has 16 amino acids. Trimming removed 3 bases at V and 3 bases at J, with 14 bases between. The DNA of the CDR3 is TGCGCCAGCAGTGAATATACGGAGGGAGACACCGGGGAGCTGTTTTTT. This encodes CASSEYTEGDTGELFF.

Details on this clone: Other nucleotide sequences from this sample produce the same CDR3. The chain joins TRBV6-5 to TRBJ2-2, with D unclear. CDR3 length equals 14 residues. The ends were cut back, 4 bases at V and 3 bases at J, with 9 bases in the middle. CDR1 MNHEY and CDR2 SVGAGI come from the germline V gene. CDR3 region: CASSLTSYTGELFF. In DNA, the CDR3 is TGTGCCAGCAGTTTAACCTCTTACACCGGGGAGCTGTTTTTT.

The genes are TRBV5-1 and TRBJ1-1; D not certain. V dropped 1 base and J dropped 2 bases, with 18 bases sitting between them. Per germline, CDR1 SGHRS and CDR2 YFSETQ. The CDR3 is 17 amino acids. The chain's CDR3 is CASSLKFSGSANTEAFF. The CDR3 DNA follows: TGCGCCAGCAGCTTGAAGTTTTCGGGCAGCGCCAACACTGAAGCTTTCTTT. Full variable domain (missing parts from reference TRBV5-1 and TRBJ1-1): KAGVTQTPRYLIKTRGQQVTLSCSPISGHRSVSWYQQTPGQGLQFLFEYFSETQRNKGNFPGRFSGRQFSNSRSEMNVSTLELGDSALYLCASSLKFSGSANTEAFFGQGTRLTVV.

The V gene is TRBV10-1, the J gene TRBJ2-7, with TRBD2 identical over 7 bases. The CDR3 consists of 11 residues. Germline V gene lookup returns CDR1 WNHNN and CDR2 SYGVQD (reference sequence). J was trimmed by 5 bases and V by 10 bases; bases with no gene match: 5. The DNA of the CDR3 is TGCGCCACCCGCCGGGGGGACGAGCAGTACTTC. It is translated as CATRRGDEQYF.

The table lists this clone with a few counts. The chain carries TRBV19 and TRBJ1-5; TRBD1 is a possible D gene (6 bases). Germline CDR1 LNHDA, CDR2 SQIVND (reference sequence). The ends were cut back, 6 bases at V and 6 bases at J, with 15 bases in the middle. CDR3 length: 14 residues. The CDR3: CASRASGEGQPQHF. The CDR3 coding sequence is TGTGCCAGTAGGGCCTCAGGGGAAGGTCAGCCCCAGCATTTT.

V and J are TRBV15 and TRBJ2-7; the D gene is possibly TRBD1 (5 bases). V was shortened by 3 bases and J by 2 bases, with 17 bases between the two germline ends. The CDR3 covers 16 residues. The V gene's germline CDR1 is LNHNV and CDR2 YYDKDF (reference sequence). CDR3 sequence (DNA): TGTGCCACCAGCAGTCCGCCAAGCAGGGAAACCTACGAGCAGTACTTC. It encodes CATSSPPSRETYEQYF.

V is TRBV7-6 and J is TRBJ1-2; no clear D gene. CDR3 length: 13 amino acids. CDR1 is SGHVS and CDR2 is FNYEAQ in the germline V gene. V gave up 1 base and J gave up 2 bases, with 5 bases separating them. CDR3 region: CASSLGTNYGYTF. The CDR3 DNA reads as TGTGCCAGCAGCTTAGGAACGAACTATGGCTACACCTTC.

The chain employs TRBV27 and TRBJ2-1; D may be TRBD1 (6 bases). This CDR3 has 14 residues. Between the trimmed V and J ends, which lost 1 base and 4 bases, there was a span of 8 bases. Germline V gene sequence: CDR1 MNHEY, CDR2 SMNVEV (reference sequence). DNA of the CDR3: TGTGCCAGCAGTTTATTAGACAGGTACAATGAGCAGTTCTTC. Protein sequence: CASSLLDRYNEQFF.

The chain employs TRBV5-4 and TRBJ1-6, with D possibly matching TRBD1 (6 bases). The germline V gene has CDR1 SGHNT and CDR2 YYREEE (reference sequence). V was cut by 3 bases and J by 5 bases, with 15 bases left in between. CDR3 size: 16 residues. CDR3 sequence: CASSSRQVGDNSPLHF. CDR3 DNA: TGTGCCAGCAGCTCAAGACAGGTTGGGGATAATTCACCCCTCCACTTT.

A single count supports this clone. V usage is TRBV5-1 and J usage is TRBJ2-7; tentative D call: TRBD1 (5 bases). Trimming removed 5 bases at V and 6 bases at J, with 15 bases between. The CDR3 sequence is 13 residues long. Germline V gene data show CDR1 as SGHRS and CDR2 as YFSETQ. CDR3 nucleotide sequence: TGCGCCAGCAGTGAAACAGGTGTCTCCGAGCAGTACTTC. This encodes CASSETGVSEQYF. Supplemented by reference TRBV5-1 and TRBJ2-7, the full variable domain reads KAGVTQTPRYLIKTRGQQVTLSCSPISGHRSVSWYQQTPGQGLQFLFEYFSETQRNKGNFPGRFSGRQFSNSRSEMNVSTLELGDSALYLCASSETGVSEQYFGPGTRLTVT.

As regards this clone: The same CDR3 also results from other DNA sequences found in this sample. The V and J genes are TRBV6-5 and TRBJ2-7, with D hard to call. CDR1 is MNHEY and CDR2 is SVGAGI in the germline V gene. The CDR3 length is 13 residues. V was cut by 3 bases and J by 2 bases, with 8 bases left in between. CDR3 bases: TGTGCCAGCAGTTATTCTAATACCTACGAGCAGTACTTC. This sequence encodes CASSYSNTYEQYF.

Comment on this clone: Other DNA sequences within the sample encode an identical CDR3. The rearrangement links TRBV5-8 to TRBJ2-3; no definite D call. This CDR3 has 13 residues. The germline V and J ends were trimmed by 0 bases and 1 base, with 3 bases remaining between them. CDR1 and CDR2 from the germline V gene are SGHTS and YDEGEE. In DNA, the CDR3 is TGTGCCAGCAGCTTGGTAGGCACAGATACGCAGTATTTT. This encodes CASSLVGTDTQYF.

This clone was observed a single time. The rearrangement joins TRBV25-1 to TRBJ1-1; D perhaps matches TRBD1 (5 bases). CDR1 and CDR2 (germline): MGHDK, SYGVNS. The V end was cut by 1 base, the J end by 3 bases, with 6 bases between. The length of the CDR3 is 13 residues. In DNA form, the CDR3 reads TGTGCCAGCAGTGAATTGGGGGACACTGAAGCTTTCTTT. Translation: CASSELGDTEAFF.

The sample holds one count of this clone. The chain joins TRBV4-2 to TRBJ1-3, with a weak D call TRBD1 (5 bases). The ends were cut back, 2 bases at V and 1 base at J, with 9 bases in the middle. From germline, CDR1 is LGHNA and CDR2 YNFKEQ. This CDR3 is built from 15 residues. The CDR3 sequence is CASSQLEGSGNTIYF. CDR3 DNA: TGTGCCAGCAGCCAACTTGAGGGGTCTGGAAACACCATATATTTT.

The CDR3 DNA sequence: TGTGCCAGCAGCGCCGCTTCGCCAGACTACACCGGGGAGCTGTTTTTT. It is translated as CASSAASPDYTGELFF. The V and J genes are TRBV9 and TRBJ2-2, with D unresolved. This CDR3 is 16 amino acids long. Per germline, CDR1 SGDLS and CDR2 YYNGEE. V lost 3 bases to trimming and J lost 3 bases, with 15 bases between them.

The sample holds one count of this clone. The gene calls are TRBV7-9 and TRBJ2-3; TRBD1 matches 8 bases. The CDR3 runs 18 residues. After removal of 5 bases from V and 3 bases from J, the junction contained 16 bases not matched to a gene. The germline V gene has CDR1 SEHNR and CDR2 FQNEAQ (reference sequence). The CDR3 DNA reads as TGTGCCAGCAGCCCCCCTAGGACAGGGAAAAGGCTAACAGATACGCAGTATTTT. It codes for CASSPPRTGKRLTDTQYF.